A selection of T cell receptor beta chains follows, all from one sample in a study of blood T cell repertoires in COVID-19. Clones were read by immunoSEQ multiplex PCR, and TCRdb kept only the in-frame ones, dropping some. This table holds 150,000 or so clones, about 89% found once. The sample taken for sequencing was peripheral blood. All receptors derive from a man aged 55 to 70 with active or convalescent COVID-19. CDR3s include the opening cysteine and the closing phenylalanine or tryptophan. The order of the fields is J gene, D gene, V gene, clone size, CDR3 DNA, CDR3 protein. A D gene is named only where the DNA matches it firmly. Expanded clones are given a class, and other clones once, few, many or no size at all.

j_gene: TRBJ2-2
d_gene: TRBD2
v_gene: TRBV5-1
abundance: -
CDR3nt: TGCGCCAGCAGCTTGCCTAGCGGGAGGAGTACCGGGGAGCTGTTTTTT
CDR3aa: CASSLPSGRSTGELFF

j_gene: TRBJ1-2
d_gene: -
v_gene: TRBV3-1/TRBV3-2
abundance: -
CDR3nt: TGTGCCAGCAGCCACAGGGGTGATGGCTACACCTTC
CDR3aa: CASSHRGDGYTF

j_gene: TRBJ1-2
d_gene: -
v_gene: TRBV6-5
abundance: -
CDR3nt: TGTGCCAGCAGTTTAACCGGCTATGGCTACACCTTC
CDR3aa: CASSLTGYGYTF

j_gene: TRBJ2-5
d_gene: TRBD2
v_gene: TRBV11-2
abundance: -
CDR3nt: TGTGCCAGCAGCTTAAGTATGGGACTAGCGGGGGGAGGAGAGACCCAGTACTTC
CDR3aa: CASSLSMGLAGGGETQYF

j_gene: TRBJ2-2
d_gene: -
v_gene: TRBV27
abundance: -
CDR3nt: TGTGCCAGCAGTTTATCGGGGCACTTGAACACCGGGGAGCTGTTTTTT
CDR3aa: CASSLSGHLNTGELFF

j_gene: TRBJ1-2
d_gene: -
v_gene: TRBV18
abundance: -
CDR3nt: TGTGCCAGCTCACCAGTCGAGGGCGGCTACACCTTC
CDR3aa: CASSPVEGGYTF

j_gene: TRBJ2-7
d_gene: TRBD2
v_gene: TRBV28
abundance: once
CDR3nt: TGTGCCAGCAGCCAGGGTGGGAGGGGTGAAACCTACGAGCAGTACTTC
CDR3aa: CASSQGGRGETYEQYF

j_gene: TRBJ1-2
d_gene: -
v_gene: TRBV5-8
abundance: -
CDR3nt: TGTGCCAGCAGCCCTCCCTCGGGCAGGGCCTATGGCTACACCTTC
CDR3aa: CASSPPSGRAYGYTF

j_gene: TRBJ2-3
d_gene: -
v_gene: TRBV5-5
abundance: -
CDR3nt: TGTGCCAGCAGCTTGGCGGGAGACGGAGATACGCAGTATTTT
CDR3aa: CASSLAGDGDTQYF

j_gene: TRBJ2-3
d_gene: TRBD2
v_gene: TRBV5-1
abundance: -
CDR3nt: TGCGCCAGCAGCTTCGGACTAGGGCGGGATACGCAGTATTTT
CDR3aa: CASSFGLGRDTQYF

j_gene: TRBJ2-1
d_gene: -
v_gene: TRBV15
abundance: -
CDR3nt: TGTGCCACCAGCAGAACCCACAGAAGCGAGGGCTACAATGAGCAGTTCTTC
CDR3aa: CATSRTHRSEGYNEQFF

j_gene: TRBJ1-2
d_gene: -
v_gene: TRBV2
abundance: -
CDR3nt: TGTGCCAGCAGTAGGCAGGGTAATGGCTACACCTTC
CDR3aa: CASSRQGNGYTF

j_gene: TRBJ2-3
d_gene: -
v_gene: TRBV5-1
abundance: few
CDR3nt: TGCGCCAGCAGGCCCGTACAGGCTACGGGTGATACGCAGTATTTT
CDR3aa: CASRPVQATGDTQYF

j_gene: TRBJ1-2
d_gene: TRBD1
v_gene: TRBV5-4
abundance: -
CDR3nt: TGTGCCAGCAGCTTGTTGGGACAGGGTTACGGCTACACCTTC
CDR3aa: CASSLLGQGYGYTF

j_gene: TRBJ2-2
d_gene: TRBD1
v_gene: TRBV7-3
abundance: few
CDR3nt: TGTGCCAGCAGCCCCCCGGGACAGGGTCACACCGGGGAGCTGTTTTTT
CDR3aa: CASSPPGQGHTGELFF

j_gene: TRBJ2-7
d_gene: TRBD2
v_gene: TRBV9
abundance: -
CDR3nt: TGTGCCAGCAGCGTAAGTCCTAGCGGGGCCTACGAGCAGTACTTC
CDR3aa: CASSVSPSGAYEQYF

j_gene: TRBJ1-2
d_gene: TRBD1
v_gene: TRBV6-5
abundance: -
CDR3nt: TGTGCCAGCAGTTATACCCGGACAGGGGAAGGCTACACCTTC
CDR3aa: CASSYTRTGEGYTF

j_gene: TRBJ1-3
d_gene: TRBD1
v_gene: TRBV19
abundance: -
CDR3nt: TGTGCCAGTAGTCTGACAGGGTCCTCTGGAAACACCATATATTTT
CDR3aa: CASSLTGSSGNTIYF

j_gene: TRBJ2-7
d_gene: -
v_gene: TRBV30
abundance: -
CDR3nt: TGTGCCTGGAGTGCTCAGGGGTTGGCCTACGAGCAGTACTTC
CDR3aa: CAWSAQGLAYEQYF

j_gene: TRBJ1-1
d_gene: -
v_gene: TRBV18
abundance: -
CDR3nt: TGTGCCAGCTCACAGACAAGCGGGTTCGACAACACTGAAGCTTTCTTT
CDR3aa: CASSQTSGFDNTEAFF

j_gene: TRBJ1-4
d_gene: -
v_gene: TRBV28
abundance: -
CDR3nt: TGTGCCAGCAGTTCCTGGGGGGGCTCCAATGAAAAACTGTTTTTT
CDR3aa: CASSSWGGSNEKLFF

j_gene: TRBJ2-3
d_gene: -
v_gene: TRBV27
abundance: few
CDR3nt: TGTGCCAGCAGTTTATACAGGCCTCGGGGCACAGATACGCAGTATTTT
CDR3aa: CASSLYRPRGTDTQYF

j_gene: TRBJ1-5
d_gene: -
v_gene: TRBV5-1
abundance: -
CDR3nt: TGCGCCAGCAGCTTGGAGTCGGGGCAGCCCCAGCATTTT
CDR3aa: CASSLESGQPQHF

j_gene: TRBJ2-3
d_gene: -
v_gene: TRBV28
abundance: -
CDR3nt: TGTGCCAGCAGTCCACCGAGAGGCACAGATACGCAGTATTTT
CDR3aa: CASSPPRGTDTQYF

j_gene: TRBJ2-7
d_gene: -
v_gene: TRBV19
abundance: -
CDR3nt: TGTGCCAGCAGGGGGCGAAAGGCGGGAGCGGACTACGAGCAGTACTTC
CDR3aa: CASRGRKAGADYEQYF

j_gene: TRBJ1-1
d_gene: -
v_gene: TRBV7-2
abundance: -
CDR3nt: TGTGCCAGCAGCTTGCAGGGCCCTGGCACTGAAGCTTTCTTT
CDR3aa: CASSLQGPGTEAFF

j_gene: TRBJ1-1
d_gene: TRBD1
v_gene: TRBV6-2/TRBV6-3
abundance: -
CDR3nt: TGTGCCAGCAGCCGGCGACAGGGCGGTCACACTGAAGCTTTCTTT
CDR3aa: CASSRRQGGHTEAFF

j_gene: TRBJ2-1
d_gene: -
v_gene: TRBV9
abundance: -
CDR3nt: TGTGCCAGCAGCGTAGTTGGTTCCAGTCATAGCACGTTCTTC
CDR3aa: CASSVVGSSHSTFF

j_gene: TRBJ2-7
d_gene: TRBD1
v_gene: TRBV10-3
abundance: -
CDR3nt: TGTGCCGTCGGGACAGGGGACGGCGAGCAGTACTTC
CDR3aa: CAVGTGDGEQYF

j_gene: TRBJ1-5
d_gene: -
v_gene: TRBV30
abundance: once
CDR3nt: TGTGCCTGGACTTTAAAGGCCCAGGGCGGTCAGCCCCAGCATTTT
CDR3aa: CAWTLKAQGGQPQHF

j_gene: TRBJ2-3
d_gene: -
v_gene: TRBV4-2
abundance: -
CDR3nt: TGTGCCAGCAGCCAACAACAGGCGGGGGCCCAGGCAGATACGCAGTATTTT
CDR3aa: CASSQQQAGAQADTQYF

j_gene: TRBJ1-2
d_gene: -
v_gene: TRBV4-2
abundance: -
CDR3nt: TGTGCCAGCAGCCAAGATCAGGAACTGTATGGCTACACCTTC
CDR3aa: CASSQDQELYGYTF

j_gene: TRBJ2-2
d_gene: TRBD2
v_gene: TRBV19
abundance: -
CDR3nt: TGTGCCAGTAGTCCCGCTAGCGGGGGTCTCGCCGGGGAGCTGTTTTTT
CDR3aa: CASSPASGGLAGELFF

j_gene: TRBJ2-4
d_gene: TRBD2
v_gene: TRBV7-2
abundance: -
CDR3nt: TGTGCCAGCAGCCGCGATTCTAGCGGGAAAGGGAAAAACATTCAGTACTTC
CDR3aa: CASSRDSSGKGKNIQYF

j_gene: TRBJ2-1
d_gene: -
v_gene: TRBV7-2
abundance: -
CDR3nt: TGTGCCAGCAGCTTTTACAGGGATAGAAATGAGCAGTTCTTC
CDR3aa: CASSFYRDRNEQFF

j_gene: TRBJ2-1
d_gene: -
v_gene: TRBV5-6
abundance: -
CDR3nt: TGTGCCAGCAGCCGCCCCCTCGGTAACAATGAGCAGTTCTTC
CDR3aa: CASSRPLGNNEQFF

j_gene: TRBJ1-2
d_gene: -
v_gene: TRBV27
abundance: once
CDR3nt: TGTGCCAGCAGGACCAGGGGAATCGATGGCTACACCTTC
CDR3aa: CASRTRGIDGYTF

j_gene: TRBJ1-6
d_gene: -
v_gene: TRBV19
abundance: -
CDR3nt: TGTGCCAGTAGTATACAGGGAATATCCTATAATTCACCCCTCCACTTT
CDR3aa: CASSIQGISYNSPLHF

j_gene: TRBJ1-1
d_gene: TRBD1
v_gene: TRBV2
abundance: -
CDR3nt: TGTGCCAGCAGGGCCGACAGGGTGAACACTGAAGCTTTCTTT
CDR3aa: CASRADRVNTEAFF

j_gene: TRBJ2-1
d_gene: -
v_gene: TRBV6-5
abundance: -
CDR3nt: TGTGCCAGCACGTCACGGAATTGGGGGCGGGTTGAGCAGTTCTTC
CDR3aa: CASTSRNWGRVEQFF

j_gene: TRBJ1-5
d_gene: -
v_gene: TRBV19
abundance: once
CDR3nt: TGTGCCAGTAGTATAACGGGCAATCAGCCCCAGCATTTT
CDR3aa: CASSITGNQPQHF

j_gene: TRBJ1-6
d_gene: -
v_gene: TRBV2
abundance: -
CDR3nt: TGTGCCAGCAGTCCCGGACAGAAGAATAATTCACCCCTCCACTTT
CDR3aa: CASSPGQKNNSPLHF

j_gene: TRBJ2-5
d_gene: TRBD2
v_gene: TRBV3-1/TRBV3-2
abundance: -
CDR3nt: TGTGCCAGCAGCCAGGGGACTAGCGGGGTCCAAGAGACCCAGTACTTC
CDR3aa: CASSQGTSGVQETQYF

j_gene: TRBJ1-5
d_gene: -
v_gene: TRBV16
abundance: few
CDR3nt: TGTGCCAGCAGCCAAAAGACAGAGAATCAGCCCCAGCATTTT
CDR3aa: CASSQKTENQPQHF

j_gene: TRBJ2-3
d_gene: -
v_gene: TRBV27
abundance: -
CDR3nt: TGTGCCAGCAGTTTACGGAGTGGGGCCACAGATACGCAGTATTTT
CDR3aa: CASSLRSGATDTQYF

j_gene: TRBJ1-6
d_gene: -
v_gene: TRBV5-1
abundance: -
CDR3nt: TGCGCCAGCAGCTTGGAGCCAGGGTATAATTCACCCCTCCACTTT
CDR3aa: CASSLEPGYNSPLHF

j_gene: TRBJ1-1
d_gene: -
v_gene: TRBV11-3
abundance: -
CDR3nt: TGTGCCAGCAGCTTGAGTACTGGCAGGGCTTTCTTT
CDR3aa: CASSLSTGRAFF

j_gene: TRBJ1-2
d_gene: -
v_gene: TRBV7-9
abundance: once
CDR3nt: TGTGCCAGCAGCAGGGGCAGCTATGGCTACACCTTC
CDR3aa: CASSRGSYGYTF

j_gene: TRBJ2-3
d_gene: TRBD1
v_gene: TRBV2
abundance: -
CDR3nt: TGTGCCAGCAGGGGGACAGGGGGCACAGATACGCAGTATTTT
CDR3aa: CASRGTGGTDTQYF

j_gene: TRBJ2-3
d_gene: -
v_gene: TRBV7-3
abundance: -
CDR3nt: TGTGCCAGCAGCGTCTTGGGGGGTAGCACAGATACGCAGTATTTT
CDR3aa: CASSVLGGSTDTQYF

j_gene: TRBJ1-4
d_gene: -
v_gene: TRBV5-1
abundance: -
CDR3nt: TGCGCCAGCAGCTTGGAACAGATTAGAACTAATGAAAAACTGTTTTTT
CDR3aa: CASSLEQIRTNEKLFF

j_gene: TRBJ2-7
d_gene: TRBD1
v_gene: TRBV7-3
abundance: -
CDR3nt: TGTGCCAGCAGCTTAATGAGGACAGGCGAGCAGTACTTC
CDR3aa: CASSLMRTGEQYF

j_gene: TRBJ1-6
d_gene: TRBD1
v_gene: TRBV27
abundance: -
CDR3nt: TGTGCCAGCAGTTTATCGCAGAGACAGGGGTGGTCACCCCTCCACTTT
CDR3aa: CASSLSQRQGWSPLHF

j_gene: TRBJ2-3
d_gene: -
v_gene: TRBV19
abundance: -
CDR3nt: TGTGCCAGTAGTGGAGACTCAATCGGGTACACAGATACGCAGTATTTT
CDR3aa: CASSGDSIGYTDTQYF

j_gene: TRBJ2-1
d_gene: TRBD2
v_gene: TRBV3-1/TRBV3-2
abundance: -
CDR3nt: TGTGCCAGCAGCCAAGTACTAGCGGGAGGCAATGAGCAGTTCTTC
CDR3aa: CASSQVLAGGNEQFF

j_gene: TRBJ1-5
d_gene: -
v_gene: TRBV19
abundance: -
CDR3nt: TGTGCCAGTAGTGCCTCGACAGGTGGGGATCAGCCCCAGCATTTT
CDR3aa: CASSASTGGDQPQHF

j_gene: TRBJ2-1
d_gene: -
v_gene: TRBV7-3
abundance: -
CDR3nt: TGTGCCAGCAGCCTCACCAACTTGGGCGAGCAGTTCTTC
CDR3aa: CASSLTNLGEQFF